This is a list of T cell receptor beta chains from one sample in a study of tissue T cells after allogeneic stem cell transplantation. TCRdb's table, derived via immunoSEQ multiplex PCR, lists solely in-frame clones and lacks some. The sample includes some 43,000 clones, 92% seen only once; the top ten take about 4%. The sequenced sample was blood, obtained before transplantation. The receptors come from a woman aged 40 to 75 who later had graft-versus-host disease after an allogeneic stem cell transplant. Both conserved end residues are trimmed from each CDR3. The order of the fields is CDR3 length, V gene, J gene, CDR3 protein.

len: 13; v_gene: TRBV5-6; j_gene: TRBJ2-5; CDR3aa: ASTLLGVAQETQY
len: 13; v_gene: TRBV9; j_gene: TRBJ2-2; CDR3aa: ASSFRQGGRGELF
len: 14; v_gene: TRBV28; j_gene: TRBJ2-2; CDR3aa: ASILGTGVNTGELF
len: 14; v_gene: TRBV5-1; j_gene: TRBJ2-5; CDR3aa: ASRPGLAGDQETQY
len: 11; v_gene: TRBV6-2/TRBV6-3; j_gene: TRBJ2-5; CDR3aa: ASSYRWEETQY
len: 13; v_gene: TRBV16; j_gene: TRBJ1-1; CDR3aa: ASSSLRAANTEAF
len: 14; v_gene: TRBV27; j_gene: TRBJ2-4; CDR3aa: ASSPETSLAKNIQY
len: 13; v_gene: TRBV4-3; j_gene: TRBJ1-4; CDR3aa: ASSQDRGTNEKLF
len: 15; v_gene: TRBV27; j_gene: TRBJ2-4; CDR3aa: ASSRTAREVAKNIQY
len: 12; v_gene: TRBV30; j_gene: TRBJ1-4; CDR3aa: AWSVGLANEKLF
len: 13; v_gene: TRBV9; j_gene: TRBJ2-7; CDR3aa: ASSVGQGDTYEQY
len: 13; v_gene: TRBV28; j_gene: TRBJ1-4; CDR3aa: ASSSPSATNEKLF
len: 13; v_gene: TRBV2; j_gene: TRBJ2-7; CDR3aa: ASTRTGVISYEQY
len: 9; v_gene: TRBV7-3; j_gene: TRBJ2-3; CDR3aa: ASSLFDTQY
len: 16; v_gene: TRBV4-3; j_gene: TRBJ2-3; CDR3aa: ASSHGNWTGRGTDTQY
len: 12; v_gene: TRBV7-9; j_gene: TRBJ2-7; CDR3aa: ASSLLGGPYEQY
len: 11; v_gene: TRBV27; j_gene: TRBJ2-7; CDR3aa: ASSLGNFYEQY
len: 11; v_gene: TRBV14; j_gene: TRBJ1-2; CDR3aa: ASSPSLNYGYT
len: 15; v_gene: TRBV4-3; j_gene: TRBJ1-1; CDR3aa: ASSQDIRGRLGTEAF
len: 14; v_gene: TRBV5-6; j_gene: TRBJ1-2; CDR3aa: ASSSPPPANTYGYT
len: 13; v_gene: TRBV18; j_gene: TRBJ1-2; CDR3aa: ASSQVADVRSSYT
len: 14; v_gene: TRBV25-1; j_gene: TRBJ2-1; CDR3aa: ASSGSGTGVLDEQF
len: 13; v_gene: TRBV11-2; j_gene: TRBJ2-2; CDR3aa: ASSLVQVNTGELF
len: 11; v_gene: TRBV27; j_gene: TRBJ2-7; CDR3aa: ASSWGRSYEQY
len: 13; v_gene: TRBV28; j_gene: TRBJ1-1; CDR3aa: ASSRIGTENTEAF
len: 11; v_gene: TRBV24-1; j_gene: TRBJ2-1; CDR3aa: ATSDLQGDEQF
len: 12; v_gene: TRBV6-2/TRBV6-3; j_gene: TRBJ2-5; CDR3aa: ASSRSLAEETQY
len: 15; v_gene: TRBV29-1; j_gene: TRBJ2-1; CDR3aa: SVEKLEGLAVYNEQF
len: 13; v_gene: TRBV7-2; j_gene: TRBJ2-1; CDR3aa: ASSLYQGPSGEQF
len: 11; v_gene: TRBV4-2; j_gene: TRBJ1-1; CDR3aa: ASMEGENTEAF
len: 15; v_gene: TRBV14; j_gene: TRBJ2-1; CDR3aa: ASSQPLGLAKGNEQF
len: 12; v_gene: TRBV30; j_gene: TRBJ1-4; CDR3aa: AWNRGSTNEKLF
len: 9; v_gene: TRBV2; j_gene: TRBJ2-1; CDR3aa: ATSSASEQF